Listed below are T cell receptor beta chains from one sample, sequenced in a study of T cells after yellow fever vaccination. TCRdb reprocessed the 5' RACE reads via MiXCR and lists one record per CDR3 protein. Of approximately 120,000 distinct CDR3 sequences listed, over 12% are singletons. The material was CD8+ T cells sorted from PBMCs, obtained 5 days after the yellow fever booster vaccination. The receptor source for this set is a man aged 18 to 35 who received the YFV17D yellow fever vaccine. Each CDR3 is given with its conserved first and last residue. A D gene is named only where the DNA matches it firmly. A clone size is listed for some rows: how often the clone was seen (once, few, many), or a class if it is expanded.

V	D	size	J	DNA	CDR3
TRBV9	.	.	TRBJ2-4	TGTGCCAGCAGCGAGGACGGACTAGCCAAAAACATTCAGTACTTC	CASSEDGLAKNIQYF
TRBV20-1	.	few	TRBJ1-5	TGCAGTGCTAGAGATAGATCCCGGATTGGTAGCAATCAGCCCCAGCATTTT	CSARDRSRIGSNQPQHF
TRBV6-2/TRBV6-3	.	.	TRBJ2-1	TGTGCCAGCACCTCCCTCAATGAGCAGTTCTTC	CASTSLNEQFF
TRBV4-1	.	.	TRBJ2-5	TGCGCCAGCAGCCAAGAGACGGGAAGAGAGACCCAGTACTTC	CASSQETGRETQYF
TRBV7-2	.	few	TRBJ2-7	TGTGCCAGCAGCTTAGTGTTGGGGGTTCAGGTCGAGCAGTACTTC	CASSLVLGVQVEQYF
TRBV14	TRBD1	few	TRBJ1-2	TGTGCCAGCAGCCGGGACAGGGGGCTATTCTATGGCTACACCTTC	CASSRDRGLFYGYTF
TRBV27	.	.	TRBJ2-5	TGTGCCAGACGGGTTCAGGGCGAAGAGACCCAGTACTTC	CARRVQGEETQYF
TRBV29-1	.	many	TRBJ2-1	TGCAGCAAAAAGGGACAAGACAATGAGCAGTTCTTC	CSKKGQDNEQFF
TRBV6-5	TRBD2	.	TRBJ2-5	TGTGCCAGCAGCCCAGGACTAGCGGGACAAGAGACCCAGTACTTC	CASSPGLAGQETQYF
TRBV7-7	.	.	TRBJ2-5	TGTGCTAGCAGCTTATTTGACAGGTCCTCCGGGGAGACCCAGTACTTC	CASSLFDRSSGETQYF
TRBV11-2	.	.	TRBJ2-2	TGTGCCAGCAGCCCAGGGAGGAACACCGGGGAGCTGTTTTTT	CASSPGRNTGELFF
TRBV6-5	.	.	TRBJ1-1	TGTGCCAGCAGTTCACATCAATTCCTCGGGACCTATGAAGCTTTCTTT	CASSSHQFLGTYEAFF
TRBV6-6	.	.	TRBJ2-2	TGTGCCAGCAGTTACTCCCAGGGGGGCACCGGGGAGCTGTTTTTT	CASSYSQGGTGELFF
TRBV4-2	TRBD1	many	TRBJ2-1	TGTGCCAGCAGCCAAGAACTCGGACAGGGCGATGAGCAGTTCTTC	CASSQELGQGDEQFF
TRBV4-2	.	.	TRBJ2-2	TGTGCCAGCAGGGATACGGAGGAGCGGGAGCTGTTTTTT	CASRDTEERELFF
TRBV11-1	TRBD2	.	TRBJ2-1	TGTGCCAGCAGCTCGGCGGGGGGAGACAATGAGCAGTTCTTC	CASSSAGGDNEQFF
TRBV4-2	.	.	TRBJ2-5	TGTGCCAGCAGCCAAGAGGGACTCGCCCAAGAGACCCAGTACTTC	CASSQEGLAQETQYF
TRBV7-9	.	.	TRBJ2-7	TGTGCCAGCGGGGACACACCCTACGAGCAGTACTTC	CASGDTPYEQYF
TRBV4-3	.	many	TRBJ1-1	TGCGCCAGCAGCCAAGATTGGATCACTGAAGCTTTCTTT	CASSQDWITEAFF
TRBV12-3/TRBV12-4	.	.	TRBJ2-2	TGTGCCAGCAGTCCTATAGCTAGGGCCGGGGAGCTGTTTTTT	CASSPIARAGELFF
TRBV6-5	TRBD1	.	TRBJ2-5	TGTGCCAACCCCAGGGGGAGTCAAGAGACCCAGTACTTC	CANPRGSQETQYF
TRBV4-1	TRBD1	.	TRBJ2-2	TGCGCCAGCGGACAGGAACAATACACCGGGGAGCTGTTTTTT	CASGQEQYTGELFF
TRBV4-1	TRBD1	.	TRBJ2-2	TGCGCCAGCAGCCAGGGGGGACAGGGGACCGGGGAGCTGTTTTTT	CASSQGGQGTGELFF
TRBV4-1	TRBD1	.	TRBJ1-2	TGCGCCAGCAGCCCCGGGACAGGCCCACCGTCGTTC	CASSPGTGPPSF
TRBV9	.	.	TRBJ1-2	TGTGCCAGCAGCGTAGGATTAGCGGGAAACTATGGCTACACCTTC	CASSVGLAGNYGYTF
TRBV4-1	.	.	TRBJ1-4	TGCGCCAGCAGCCAAGCCTTCGGTGAAAAACTGTTTTTT	CASSQAFGEKLFF
TRBV4-2	.	few	TRBJ1-1	TGTGCCAGCAGCCAAGAGTCGGTCGGGACTCTGAACACTGAAGCTTTCTTT	CASSQESVGTLNTEAFF
TRBV7-3	.	.	TRBJ2-1	TGTGCCAGCAGCTTGGGGGGTCCCTCCTACAATGAGCAGTTCTTC	CASSLGGPSYNEQFF
TRBV29-1	.	.	TRBJ2-7	TGCAGCGTTGAGGACACGAGCTCCTACGAGCAGTACTTC	CSVEDTSSYEQYF
TRBV3-1	.	.	TRBJ2-1	TGTGCCAGCAGCCAGGGGACTGGCGTTGATGAGCAGTTCTTC	CASSQGTGVDEQFF
TRBV18	TRBD1	.	TRBJ2-7	TGTGCCAGCTCACCGCGGGACAGGTCCAACTACGAGCAGTACTTC	CASSPRDRSNYEQYF
TRBV4-1	TRBD2	.	TRBJ2-1	TGCGCCAGCAGCCCCGCCGGGACTAGCGGGGGTAGCTCCTACAATGAGCAGTTCTTC	CASSPAGTSGGSSYNEQFF
TRBV6-1	.	.	TRBJ1-1	TGTGCCAGCCACAGGAACACTGAAGCTTTCTTT	CASHRNTEAFF
TRBV7-2	.	many	TRBJ2-3	TGTGCCAGCAGCCCACCCACAGATACGCAGTATTTT	CASSPPTDTQYF
TRBV12-3/TRBV12-4	.	.	TRBJ2-1	TGTGCCAGCAGACCCGACTTCGACAGAAACAATGAGCAGTTCTTC	CASRPDFDRNNEQFF
TRBV12-3/TRBV12-4	TRBD2	.	TRBJ2-1	TGTGCCAGCAGTTTACGAGCGGGGGGAGGTGAGCAGTTCTTC	CASSLRAGGGEQFF
TRBV4-1	.	few	TRBJ1-4	TGCGCCAGCAGCCAACCTCAGGGTTTAACTAATGAAAAACTGTTTTTT	CASSQPQGLTNEKLFF
TRBV6-2/TRBV6-3	.	few	TRBJ2-5	TGTGCCAGCAGTTACTCGATGAGCGGAGGAGAGACCCAGTACTTC	CASSYSMSGGETQYF
TRBV6-5	.	.	TRBJ2-1	TGTGCCAGCAGTTACTTGGGCCGGGGGTACAATGAGCAGTTCTTC	CASSYLGRGYNEQFF
TRBV7-6	.	few	TRBJ1-1	TGTGCCAGCACCTCGGCCCTGGGGACTGAAGCTTTCTTT	CASTSALGTEAFF
TRBV4-3	TRBD1	.	TRBJ2-2	TGCGCCAGCAGCCTACTGACAGGGGGTCCCGGGGAGCTGTTTTTT	CASSLLTGGPGELFF
TRBV18	TRBD1	few	TRBJ2-7	TGTGCCAGCTCACCAGCGACAGGGCCCCCCTACGAGCAGTACTTC	CASSPATGPPYEQYF
TRBV5-5	.	.	TRBJ2-3	TGTGCCAGCAGCCCTACCCCGACAAGACCGTCCACAGATACGCAGTATTTT	CASSPTPTRPSTDTQYF
TRBV20-1	TRBD2	.	TRBJ2-1	TGCAGTGCTTCGGGGGGGAATGAGCAGTTCTTC	CSASGGNEQFF
TRBV12-3/TRBV12-4	.	few	TRBJ1-1	TGTGCCAGCAGACACGACAGGAGAGGGACTGAAGCTTTCTTT	CASRHDRRGTEAFF
TRBV4-1	.	few	TRBJ2-2	TGCGCCAGCAGCCAAGTTTGGGGGAACGCCGGGGAGCTGTTTTTT	CASSQVWGNAGELFF
TRBV30	.	.	TRBJ2-2	TGTGCCTGGATCTCTGGGAATGTCGGGGAGCTGTTTTTT	CAWISGNVGELFF
TRBV6-1	TRBD2	.	TRBJ2-3	TGTGCCAGCACCGGACTAGCGGAGCGCACAGATACGCAGTATTTT	CASTGLAERTDTQYF
TRBV18	TRBD2	few	TRBJ2-5	TGTGCCAGCTCACCAAAGGCTAGCGGGGGATTTTACCAAGAGACCCAGTACTTC	CASSPKASGGFYQETQYF
TRBV5-1	TRBD1	many	TRBJ2-3	TGCGCCAGCAGCTACCTGCCCAGTGGACAGGGCTCAGATACGCAGTATTTT	CASSYLPSGQGSDTQYF
TRBV6-2/TRBV6-3	TRBD2	few	TRBJ2-1	TGTGCCAGCAGGCATCCCTTAGCGGGCAGCTCCTACAATGAGCAGTTCTTC	CASRHPLAGSSYNEQFF
TRBV12-3/TRBV12-4	TRBD2	many	TRBJ2-3	TGTGCCAGCAGCCCGATAGCGGGGGGCACAGATACGCAGTATTTT	CASSPIAGGTDTQYF
TRBV7-9	.	few	TRBJ2-1	TGTGCCAGCAGCTCGGGACTCAGGGGAAAGTACAATGAGCAGTTCTTC	CASSSGLRGKYNEQFF
TRBV12-3/TRBV12-4	.	.	TRBJ1-6	TGTGCCAGCAGTTTATCAGGCTCACCCCTCCACTTT	CASSLSGSPLHF